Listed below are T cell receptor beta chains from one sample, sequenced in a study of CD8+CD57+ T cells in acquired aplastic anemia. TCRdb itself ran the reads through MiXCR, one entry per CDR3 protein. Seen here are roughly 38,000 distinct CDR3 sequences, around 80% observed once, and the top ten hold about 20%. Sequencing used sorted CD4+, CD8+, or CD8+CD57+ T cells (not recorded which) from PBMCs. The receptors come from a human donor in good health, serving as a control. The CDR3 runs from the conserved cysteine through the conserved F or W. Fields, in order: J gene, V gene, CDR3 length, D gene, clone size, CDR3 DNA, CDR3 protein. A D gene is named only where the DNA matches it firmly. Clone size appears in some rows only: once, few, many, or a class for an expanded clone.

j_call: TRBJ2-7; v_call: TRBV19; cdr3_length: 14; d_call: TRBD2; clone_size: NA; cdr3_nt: TGTGCCAGTAGTGAAGCGGGGGGATTCTACGAGCAGTACTTC; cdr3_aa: CASSEAGGFYEQYF
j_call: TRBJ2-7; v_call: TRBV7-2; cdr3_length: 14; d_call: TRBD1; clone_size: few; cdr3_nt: TGTGCCAGCACCCGGGACAGGGGGCGGTACGAGCAGTACTTC; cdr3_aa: CASTRDRGRYEQYF
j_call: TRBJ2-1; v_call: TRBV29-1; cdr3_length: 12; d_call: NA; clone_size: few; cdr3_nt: TGCAGCGTTGTCCACGTGGGACCCGAGCAGTTCTTC; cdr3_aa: CSVVHVGPEQFF
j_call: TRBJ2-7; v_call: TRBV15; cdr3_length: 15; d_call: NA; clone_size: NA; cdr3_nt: TGTGCCACCAGCAGAGAGGGGACGGGGGCCTACGAGCAGTACTTC; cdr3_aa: CATSREGTGAYEQYF
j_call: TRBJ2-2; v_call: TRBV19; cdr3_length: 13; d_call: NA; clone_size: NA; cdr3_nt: TGTGCCAGCCGGGACCGTAGGACCGGGGAGCTGTTTTTT; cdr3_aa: CASRDRRTGELFF
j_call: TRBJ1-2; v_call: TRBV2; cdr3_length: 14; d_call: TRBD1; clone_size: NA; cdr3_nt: TGTGCCAGCAGTGAAGACAGGGGGCTTGGTGGCTACACCTTC; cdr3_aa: CASSEDRGLGGYTF
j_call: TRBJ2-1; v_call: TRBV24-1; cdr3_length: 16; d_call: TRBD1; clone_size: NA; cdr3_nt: TGTGCCACCAGTGATCGACAGGGTTTCTCCTACAATGAGCAGTTCTTC; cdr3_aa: CATSDRQGFSYNEQFF
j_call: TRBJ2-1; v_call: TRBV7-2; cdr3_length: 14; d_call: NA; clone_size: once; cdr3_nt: TGTGCCAGCAGCGCAAGAGGGGGGTCCAATGAGCAGTTCTTC; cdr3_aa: CASSARGGSNEQFF
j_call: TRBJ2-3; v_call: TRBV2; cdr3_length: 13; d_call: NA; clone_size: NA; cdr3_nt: TGTGCCAGCAGCTTAACTACATCGGATACGCAGTATTTT; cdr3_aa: CASSLTTSDTQYF
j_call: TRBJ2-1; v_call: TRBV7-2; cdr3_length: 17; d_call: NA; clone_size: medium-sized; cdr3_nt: TGTGCCAGCAGCTGGACTAGCAGGGGGACTTCCTACAATGAGCAGTTCTTC; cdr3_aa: CASSWTSRGTSYNEQFF
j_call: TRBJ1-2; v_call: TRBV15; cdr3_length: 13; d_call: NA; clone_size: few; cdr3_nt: TGTGCCACCAGCAGAGATAGGAGGAATGGCTACACCTTC; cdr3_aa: CATSRDRRNGYTF
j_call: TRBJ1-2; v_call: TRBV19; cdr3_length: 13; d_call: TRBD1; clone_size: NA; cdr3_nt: TGTGCCAGTAGTATCGAGGGGGCATGGGGCTACACCTTC; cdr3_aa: CASSIEGAWGYTF
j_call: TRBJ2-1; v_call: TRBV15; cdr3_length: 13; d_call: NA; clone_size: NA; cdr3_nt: TGTGCCACCAGCATCCTTCCAGCGAATGAGCAGTTCTTC; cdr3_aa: CATSILPANEQFF
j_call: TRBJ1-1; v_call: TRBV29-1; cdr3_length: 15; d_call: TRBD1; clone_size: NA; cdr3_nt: TGCAGCGTTGAAGAGTGGGACAGTATGAACACTGAAGCTTTCTTT; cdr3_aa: CSVEEWDSMNTEAFF
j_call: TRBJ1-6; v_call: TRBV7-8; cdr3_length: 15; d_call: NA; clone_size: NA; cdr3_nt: TGTGCCAGCAGCCTCCGGGACAAAGACAATTCACCCCTCCACTTT; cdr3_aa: CASSLRDKDNSPLHF
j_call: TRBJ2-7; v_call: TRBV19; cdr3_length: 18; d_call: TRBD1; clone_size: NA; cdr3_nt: TGTGCCAGTAGCCCCACAGGGGGACGGGACAGGACCATCTACGAGCAGTACTTC; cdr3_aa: CASSPTGGRDRTIYEQYF
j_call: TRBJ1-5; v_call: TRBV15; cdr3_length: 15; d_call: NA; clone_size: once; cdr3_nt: TGTGCCACCAGCAGAGTCGCGTCAGGGGCCCAGCCCCAGCATTTT; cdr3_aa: CATSRVASGAQPQHF
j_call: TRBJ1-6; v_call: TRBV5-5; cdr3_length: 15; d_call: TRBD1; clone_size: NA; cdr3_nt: TGTGCCAGCAGCTTAGGACAGGGAAGTAATTCACCCCCCCACTTT; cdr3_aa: CASSLGQGSNSPPHF
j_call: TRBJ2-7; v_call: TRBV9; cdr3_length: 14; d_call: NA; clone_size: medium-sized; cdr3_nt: TGTGCCAGCAGCGTAGAGGGCAAAACCTACGAGCAGTACTTC; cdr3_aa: CASSVEGKTYEQYF
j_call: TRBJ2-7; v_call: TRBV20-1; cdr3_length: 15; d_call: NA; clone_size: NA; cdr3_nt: TGCAGTGCTAGAGATTCCCTATACCCGATGTACGAGCAGTACTTC; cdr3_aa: CSARDSLYPMYEQYF